Shown below are 9 T cell receptor beta chains from a single sample sequenced in a study of blood T cells in healthy people across ages. A second PCR, run for about 7 to 11 cycles, used a sample-barcoded 5' primer plus a J-beta primer mix. TCRdb redid the calling of the 5' RACE reads with MiXCR, one entry per CDR3 protein. The table lists around 1,900,000 distinct CDR3 sequences, around 42% of them singletons. The sample was blood. These receptors were obtained from a human donor in good health.

CDR3 DNA: TGTGCCAGCAGCTTAGGGGCACACAAAGCTTTCTTT. The encoded protein is CASSLGAHKAFF. J is TRBJ1-1 and V is TRBV11-2; D remains ambiguous. Trimming left V 1 base short and J 9 bases short, with 9 bases between. The germline gives CDR1 SGHAT, CDR2 FQNNGV. The CDR3 has 12 residues.

The chain couples TRBV6-6 to TRBJ2-7; 13 nucleotides match TRBD2. Germline V gene sequence: CDR1 MNHNY, CDR2 SVGAGI (reference sequence). Trimming cost V 9 bases and J 0 bases; bases outside gene matches: 11. CDR3 length: 17 residues. The CDR3 reads CASSRGTSGESSYEQYF. The CDR3 DNA is TGTGCCAGTAGTAGGGGGACTAGCGGGGAGAGCTCCTACGAGCAGTACTTC.

The rearrangement uses TRBV18 and TRBJ1-5, with D perhaps TRBD1 (6 bases). Trimming removed 3 bases from V and 4 bases from J, with 13 bases in between. Germline V CDR1 and CDR2: KGHSH, LQKENI. This CDR3 is 15 amino acids long. CDR3 amino acids: CASSPQRGVNQPQHF. For the CDR3, the DNA is TGTGCCAGCTCACCTCAGAGGGGGGTTAATCAGCCCCAGCATTTT.

A remark on this clonotype: A read error may explain this, as a much larger clone is one base away. CDR3 residues: CSARGGTGGSHEQYF. As DNA, the CDR3 is TGCAGTGCTAGAGGAGGGACAGGGGGCTCCCACGAGCAGTACTTC. This sequence joins TRBV20-1 and TRBJ2-7; TRBD1 agrees at 12 bases. Per germline, CDR1 DFQATT and CDR2 SNEGSKA (reference sequence). CDR3 length: 15 amino acids.

Written as DNA, the CDR3 is TGTGCCACCAGTGACGGGATAGCTAATGGCTACACCTTC. Translating gives CATSDGIANGYTF. This rearrangement joins TRBV24-1 to TRBJ1-2; D unclear. Germline V CDR1 and CDR2: KGHDR, SFDVKD. The ends were cut back, 4 bases at V and 6 bases at J, with 11 bases in the middle. This CDR3 contains 13 residues.

This clonotype showed up just once. The chain joins TRBV7-2 to TRBJ1-2, with TRBD1 matching 7 bases. This CDR3 region has 14 residues. V trimming: 8 bases; J trimming: 5 bases; junction bases outside the gene matches: 11. Germline values: CDR1 SGHTA, CDR2 FQGNSA. The CDR3 region is CASYIPGQLYGYTF. CDR3 in DNA: TGTGCCAGCTATATCCCGGGACAGTTGTATGGCTACACCTTC. Variable domain in full (rest from reference TRBV7-2 and TRBJ1-2): GAGVSQSPSNKVTEKGKDVELRCDPISGHTALYWYRQSLGQGLEFLIYFQGNSAPDKSGLPSDRFSAERTGGSVSTLTIQRTQQEDSAVYLCASYIPGQLYGYTFGSGTRLTVV.

This sequence joins TRBV6-6 and TRBJ2-5; 7 bases align to TRBD2. Germline lookup yields CDR1 MNHNY and CDR2 SVGAGI (reference sequence). The V segment lost 8 bases and the J segment 7 bases; nucleotides outside the gene matches: 7. There are 12 residues in the CDR3. CDR3 region: CASSRGLGTQYF. The CDR3 nucleotides are TGTGCCAGCTCGCGGGGGTTAGGGACCCAGTACTTC.

This clonotype was recorded a few times. The chain combines TRBV27 with TRBJ2-2, with D possibly matching TRBD2 (6 bases). CDR1 is MNHEY and CDR2 is SMNVEV in the germline V gene (reference sequence). V lost 5 bases to trimming and J lost 2 bases, with 15 bases between them. This CDR3 contains 16 residues. Written as DNA, the CDR3 is TGTGCCAGCAGTCACAGTTGGGGGGACAACACCGGGGAGCTGTTTTTT. Translation gives CASSHSWGDNTGELFF.

The rearrangement links TRBV5-1 to TRBJ2-1; 8 nucleotides align to TRBD2. The CDR3 length is 15 residues. The V gene's germline CDR1 is SGHRS and CDR2 YFSETQ. V was pared by 3 bases and J by 7 bases, with 9 bases of the junction left unmatched. The CDR3 is CASSWQGTRGNEQFF. The CDR3 DNA reads TGCGCCAGCAGCTGGCAGGGGACTAGAGGAAATGAGCAGTTCTTC.